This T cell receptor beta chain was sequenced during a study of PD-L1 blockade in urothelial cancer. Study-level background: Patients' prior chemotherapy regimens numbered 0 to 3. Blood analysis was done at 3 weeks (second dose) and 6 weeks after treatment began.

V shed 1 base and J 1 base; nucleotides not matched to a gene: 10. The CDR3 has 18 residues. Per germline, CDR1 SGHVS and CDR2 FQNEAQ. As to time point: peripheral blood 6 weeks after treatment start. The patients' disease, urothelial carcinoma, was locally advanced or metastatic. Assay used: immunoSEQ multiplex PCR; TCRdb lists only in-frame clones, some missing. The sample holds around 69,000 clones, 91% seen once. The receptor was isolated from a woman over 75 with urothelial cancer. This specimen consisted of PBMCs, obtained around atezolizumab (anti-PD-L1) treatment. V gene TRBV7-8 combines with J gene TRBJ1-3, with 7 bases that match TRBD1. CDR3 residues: CASSLVGGGGFSGNTIYF. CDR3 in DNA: TGTGCCAGCAGCTTAGTAGGAGGGGGCGGCTTTTCTGGAAACACCATATATTTT. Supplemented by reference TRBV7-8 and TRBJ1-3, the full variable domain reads GAGVSQSPRYKVAKRGQDVALRCDPISGHVSLFWYQQALGQGPEFLTYFQNEAQLDKSGLPSDRFFAERPEGSVSTLKIQRTQQEDSAVYLCASSLVGGGGFSGNTIYFGEGSWLTVV.